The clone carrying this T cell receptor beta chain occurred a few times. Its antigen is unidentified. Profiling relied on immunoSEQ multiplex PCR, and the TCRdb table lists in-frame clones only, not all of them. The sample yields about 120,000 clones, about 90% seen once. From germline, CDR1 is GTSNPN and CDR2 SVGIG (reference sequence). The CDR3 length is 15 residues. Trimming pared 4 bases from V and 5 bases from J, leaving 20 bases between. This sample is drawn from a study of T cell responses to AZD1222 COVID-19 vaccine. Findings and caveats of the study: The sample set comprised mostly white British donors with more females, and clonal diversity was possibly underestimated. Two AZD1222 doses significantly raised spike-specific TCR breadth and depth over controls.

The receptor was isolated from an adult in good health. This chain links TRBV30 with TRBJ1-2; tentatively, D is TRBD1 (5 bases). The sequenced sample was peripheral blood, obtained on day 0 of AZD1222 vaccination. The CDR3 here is CAWTTPAGTEYGYTF. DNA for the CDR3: TGTGCCTGGACTACCCCTGCGGGGACGGAGTATGGCTACACCTTC.